This TCR beta chain was profiled in a study of blood T cells in healthy people across ages (dated by TCRdb to 2013 to 2016). Concerning the study at large: In model experiments, roughly one uniquely barcoded TCR beta cDNA molecule per two T cells was captured by template switching. The donors were divided into four age groups: young (average approximately 15 years), middle-aged (about 41), aged (approximately 59) and long-lived (around 87). Two additional independent replicas of 1 million unique cDNA reads from the same blood draw were analyzed for two donors (one aged 18 to 29 and one aged 80 or older). To track age-related changes in TCR beta repertoire diversity, the study relied on deep sequencing normalized with unique cDNA molecular identifiers. To avoid experimental bias, donors of different ages were distributed randomly across sequencing lanes. The study at large found these results: The percentage of naive T cells measured by flow cytometry correlated strongly with observed TCR beta diversity. Bulk unsorted PBMC profiling prevented conclusive comparison of naive and antigen-experienced compartments. Because the CMV infection status of the donors was unknown, age-related changes in expanded clonotypes may potentially have been confounded. Observed TCR beta diversity per million T cells fell roughly linearly with age, and a significant reduction was already apparent by age around 40. Estimates of total diversity based on one million sequenced T cells were considered lower bounds and underestimates. Compared with the aged group, the long-lived group had more naive CD4+ T cells, fewer expanded clones and increased TCR diversity, a pattern suggesting age selection.

Systemically healthy Caucasian individuals from Russia, some 38 in total and aged roughly 6 to 95 years, were included as donors. Each donor gave roughly 11 milliliters of peripheral blood, drawn into EDTA-treated Vacutainer tubes. Ficoll-Paque density-gradient centrifugation was used to isolate PBMCs, with at least 6.5 million per sample. Total RNA, at least 5.5 micrograms per sample, was extracted from PBMCs with Trizol reagent. The percentages of naive CD45RAhigh/CD27high T cells were determined by flow cytometry on a PBMC aliquot from every donor. A remark on this clonotype: Its recognized antigen is unknown. One base away there is no much larger clone; base qualities are not given.

Libraries were prepared through 5' RACE. The sample was run on an Illumina HiSeq 2500. The second PCR ran for roughly 7 to 12 cycles and used a J-beta primer mix along with a sample-barcoded 5' primer. A unique molecular identifier was introduced onto each TCR beta cDNA molecule by a template-switch 5' adaptor carrying 12 random nucleotides. Each sample yielded at least 2.5 million CDR3-containing paired-end reads. All of the RNA was converted into first-strand cDNA using the Mint cDNA synthesis kit, with a TRBC-specific oligonucleotide serving as the primer. After uracil-DNA glycosylase treatment, a first 18-cycle PCR used universal primers M1SS and BC2_uni_R on all cDNA. As for the original processing: Each sample was normalized by randomly selecting 1 million high-quality reads, each carrying a distinct molecular identifier. Reads with shared molecular identifiers were discarded instead of being binned into consensus sequences. MiTCR, run with a Q25 quality threshold and the strictest error-elimination algorithm, handled CDR3 identification, clonotype clustering and error correction. A nonparametric unseen species model with Euler transformation was used to estimate a lower bound on total TCR beta diversity. TCRdb redid the processing of the public reads, applying fastp at Q25 and MiXCR, and retained in-frame beta chains. Each record represents a unique CDR3 protein, reported with the most common genes and DNA among its rows. These V and J calls are TCRdb output, not the study's own analysis. Recorded for this sample are 650,000 or so distinct CDR3 sequences; over 40% of them occurred a single time. The top ten clones comprise approximately 15% of the sample.

This clonotype was sampled from a woman at least 80 years old in good health. Sequences were obtained from blood.

The nucleotide sequence is TGTGCCATCGGGACAGGGGGTAACTATGGCTACACCTTC. Translated, it reads CAIGTGGNYGYTF. The receptor chain draws on TRBV7-9 and TRBJ1-2, with TRBD1 matching 11 junction bases. At the junction V is shortened by 10 bases and J by 1 base; bases outside the gene matches: 2. Taken from the germline V gene (reference sequence), the CDR1 and CDR2 loops are SEHNR and FQNEAQ. Including the terminal cysteine and phenylalanine, the CDR3 comprises 13 residues. The read is trimmed to its CDR3 DNA, 39 bases read in frame from base 1.